Below, 8 T cell receptor beta chains from the same sample are listed, as sequenced in a study of OX40 agonist ivuxolimab in advanced cancers. TCRdb's table, derived via immunoSEQ multiplex PCR, lists solely in-frame clones and lacks some. The top ten clones hold 2.8% of a sample with 67,000 or so clones, roughly 89% of them seen once. This specimen was CD4+ or CD8+ T cells sorted from blood, taken in a trial of the OX40 agonist ivuxolimab. The receptors derive from an adult with an advanced solid tumor such as melanoma, head and neck, liver or kidney cancer.

V usage is TRBV2 and J usage is TRBJ1-2, with D tentatively TRBD1 (5 bases). The length of the CDR3 is 12 residues. The V end lost 4 bases, the J end lost 6 bases, and 9 bases lay between the germline ends. The germline V gene has CDR1 SNHLY and CDR2 FYNNEI. The CDR3: CASSGPGDGYTF. The CDR3 DNA is TGTGCCAGCAGTGGACCGGGGGATGGCTACACCTTC. The variable domain in full, completed from reference TRBV2 and TRBJ1-2, reads EPEVTQTPSHQVTQMGQEVILRCVPISNHLYFYWYRQILGQKVEFLVSFYNNEISEKSEIFDDQFSVERPDGSNFTLKIRSTKLEDSAMYFCASSGPGDGYTFGSGTRLTVV.

The chain has TRBV7-2 and TRBJ1-6; 8 bases map to TRBD1. This CDR3 is built from 15 residues. The J segment lost 6 bases and the V segment lost 3 bases, leaving 4 bases of the junction unmatched. Germline CDR1 SGHTA, CDR2 FQGNSA. The CDR3 coding sequence is TGTGCCAGCAGCTTCAGGGACAGGTTTAATTCACCCCTCCACTTT. Translation: CASSFRDRFNSPLHF.

DNA of the CDR3: TGTGCCAGCAGCAATACGTCCATTCAGTACTTC. This gives the protein CASSNTSIQYF. V is TRBV7-9 and J is TRBJ2-4, with D unclear. The CDR3 is made up of 11 amino acids. CDR1 is SEHNR and CDR2 is FQNEAQ in the germline V gene (reference sequence). The V end lost 5 bases, the J end lost 9 bases, and 8 bases lay between the germline ends.

V and J are TRBV28 and TRBJ2-3; D perhaps matches TRBD2 (5 bases). V was shortened by 11 bases and J by 0 bases, with 12 bases between the two germline ends. The CDR3 is 13 residues long. CDR1 and CDR2 from the germline V gene are MDHEN and SYDVKM. This chain's CDR3 is CASGGPSTDTQYF. In DNA form, the CDR3 reads TGTGCCTCAGGAGGTCCTAGCACAGATACGCAGTATTTT.

This clone was detected only a few times. V is TRBV5-5 and J is TRBJ1-1; tentative D call: TRBD1 (5 bases). The germline V gene has CDR1 SGHKS and CDR2 YYEKEE (reference sequence). Trimming shortened V by 4 bases and J by 0 bases, and 13 bases separated the two germline ends. The CDR3 is made up of 15 amino acids. Here the CDR3 reads CASSPRGELNTEAFF. The CDR3, as DNA: TGTGCCAGCAGCCCCCGAGGGGAACTGAACACTGAAGCTTTCTTT.

V usage is TRBV5-1 and J usage is TRBJ2-3; D is tentatively TRBD1 or TRBD2 (5 bases each). The CDR3 length is 16 residues. Trimming removed 3 bases at V and 2 bases at J, with 16 bases between. Per germline, CDR1 SGHRS and CDR2 YFSETQ. CDR3 amino acids: CASSSGSGRPTDTQYF. CDR3 nucleotide sequence: TGCGCCAGCAGCTCGGGGTCGGGGCGACCCACAGATACGCAGTATTTT.

This clone was detected ten times or more. The chain recombines TRBV5-1 with TRBJ1-4; D might be TRBD1 (5 bases). The germline V gene encodes CDR1 SGHRS and CDR2 YFSETQ. Trimming took 0 bases from V and 3 from J, leaving 9 bases between them. The CDR3 totals 15 residues. Written as DNA, the CDR3 is TGCGCCAGCAGCTTGGAGGCAGGGCCTAATGAAAAACTGTTTTTT. It is translated as CASSLEAGPNEKLFF.

The V gene is TRBV6-1, the J gene TRBJ2-3; tentatively, D is TRBD2 (6 bases). The CDR3 is 17 amino acids. Trimming pared 4 bases from V and 6 bases from J, leaving 23 bases between. Germline lookup yields CDR1 MNHNS and CDR2 SASEGT. The CDR3 spells CASSVPEGVRLLDTQYF. In DNA form, the CDR3 reads TGTGCCAGCAGTGTCCCGGAGGGTGTTCGGTTACTCGATACGCAGTATTTT.